The clone carrying this T cell receptor beta chain came up a few times. What it recognizes is unknown. This specimen comes from a study of blood T cells in healthy people across ages. Study findings and constraints: Roughly linear declines in TCR beta diversity per million T cells occurred with age. Higher diversity and more naive CD4+ cells were features of long-lived donors, compared to aged donors.

The authors ran a second PCR of 7 to 11 cycles using a sample-barcoded 5' primer and a J-beta primer mix. Tags on each cDNA molecule came from a template-switch adaptor with 12 random nucleotides. Using its own MiXCR run on the 5' RACE reads, TCRdb lists one record per CDR3 protein. This sample has more than 750,000 distinct CDR3 sequences; 25% to 30% occur once, and the top ten carry about 9.4%. CDR1 and CDR2 (germline): LNHDA, SQIVND (reference sequence). Trimming pared 9 bases from V and 6 bases from J, leaving 20 bases between. The CDR3 contains 14 residues. The same data also went into a second study, on T cells of mothers and their children.

The specimen was blood. This sequence was found in a woman aged 40 to 49 in good health. The rearrangement uses TRBV19 and TRBJ1-2, with a weak D call TRBD1 (5 bases). DNA for the CDR3: TGTGCCAGCGGGAACCGGGACCCGGCCCATGGCTACACCTTC. Its protein product is CASGNRDPAHGYTF. The complete variable domain, with remaining parts taken from reference TRBV19 and TRBJ1-2, reads DGGITQSPKYLFRKEGQNVTLSCEQNLNHDAMYWYRQDPGQGLRLIYYSQIVNDFQKGDIAEGYSVSREKKESFPLTVTSAQKNPTAFYLCASGNRDPAHGYTFGSGTRLTVV.